This TCR beta chain was recorded in a study of a mutant IDH1 vaccine in newly diagnosed glioma (dated by TCRdb to 2020 to 2022). Regarding the complete study: In the chemotherapy-containing groups, vaccination started alongside temozolomide cycles, whereas in patients who had radiotherapy alone it started 4-6 weeks after radiotherapy. Peripheral blood was collected at six visits: V03 (baseline), V05, V07, V10, V12 and V13. The week-35 safety follow-up was designated visit V12, and the week-47 end of study was designated visit V13. For exploratory analyses, about 25 treated patients had longitudinal TCRB deep sequencing done wherever samples were available. Of the roughly 33 treated patients, around 62% were male and around 40% were female, and a mean age of approximately 40 years was recorded. Prior to enrollment, standard therapy consisting of radiotherapy alone, temozolomide alone, or radiochemotherapy with temozolomide had been administered to patients, with the combination being received by most patients.

Points on this clone: What antigen it recognizes has not been identified. No base-level quality is on record; no much larger clone is a single base apart.

Paper-wide results and their limitations: According to the authors, sample limitations meant that analyses of patient blood samples could not be reproduced. Pseudoprogression appeared unrelated to alterations in the top peripheral T cell clonotypes detected by TCRB sequencing. Across multiple MHC alleles, vaccine-induced immune responses were seen in roughly 93% of patients. Availability determined which PBMC samples were chosen for TCRB deep sequencing.

Library preparation used the immunoSEQ multiplex PCR assay. The hsTCRB Kit was used according to the manufacturer's protocol to amplify rearranged TCR beta chain sequences. TCRB libraries were sequenced on an Illumina MiSeq. As for the authors' bioinformatics: The proprietary platform of the kit vendor was used for demultiplexing, trimming and gene mapping. TCRdb limited this immuneACCESS table to in-frame rearrangements with V and J called. A share of clones is missing; checked studies link under half to unresolved V genes, and the rest is unexplained. V and J calls and clone size are copied from that table; D and trimming were computed from the DNA. In all, the sample holds 30,000 to 40,000 clones, and about 86% of those were seen once. 12% of the sample rests with the top ten. This specimen's time point label, interpreted: week 47, end of study. Each vaccine dose, consisting of 300 ug of a 20-mer mutant IDH1 peptide in Montanide, was administered subcutaneously with topical imiquimod. Patients were given eight vaccinations, in weeks 1, 3, 5, 7, 11, 15, 19 and 23, which matched visits V03 through V10. All donors had newly diagnosed IDH1-mutant astrocytomas of WHO grade 3 or 4 that showed loss of nuclear ATRX. The samples were drawn from NOA16, a multicentre, single-arm, open-label phase I trial in Germany that tested a mutant IDH1 peptide vaccine in humans for the first time. Genomic DNA for TCRB sequencing was extracted from EDTA blood using the DNeasy Blood and Tissue Kit.

This material consisted of PBMCs, taken from a glioma patient whose treatment included an IDH1 peptide vaccine. This TCR derives from a woman aged 30 to 39 with glioma.

The CDR3 region: CASSVGPGGGTNEKLFF. The DNA sequence follows: TGTGCCAGCAGCGTAGGACCCGGAGGGGGGACGAATGAAAAACTGTTTTTT. This chain is built from TRBV9 and TRBJ1-4, with a weak D call of TRBD1 (6 bases match). The cysteine opens and the phenylalanine closes a CDR3 of 17 amino acids. The only DNA kept is the CDR3, 51 bases in frame from the first base. Trimming removed 0 bases from V and 5 bases from J, leaving 17 bases between the germline ends. CDR1 and CDR2, looked up from the germline V gene, are SGDLS and YYNGEE.